The present T cell receptor beta chain was sequenced within a study of shared clonotypes between healthy human individuals. About the research overall: Samples came from a couple of female and three male donors aged 18 to 49.

Overall study results and limits: Sharing across four donors was highest in naive CD4 (around 5%) and lowest in memory CD8 (roughly 0.4%).

Note on this clone: Its antigen is unidentified.

Over several immunoSEQ plates, each subset's genomic DNA was distributed in even portions. Sorted subsets were amplified in replicate PCRs using 200 ng DNA, around 30,000 T cell genomes. Some clones are missing from TCRdb's copy, which holds only in-frame ones; the method was immunoSEQ multiplex PCR. This table has 2 million to 2.5 million clones, roughly 90% appearing once. The CDR3 has 15 residues. Germline CDR1 reads KGHSH; CDR2 reads LQKENI. The germline V and J ends were trimmed by 3 bases and 6 bases, with 15 bases remaining between them. The sequencing input was naive CD4+ T cells from PBMCs. The subset is: CD45RA+ positively selected. The receptor was isolated from a man aged 18 to 29 in good health. Some clones in this sample may be carry-over from other donors' samples. V and J are TRBV18 and TRBJ2-1; D may be TRBD1 or TRBD2 (6 bases each). This CDR3 reads CASSPLGGAINEQFF. The CDR3 DNA follows: TGTGCCAGCTCACCTTTGGGGGGCGCGATCAATGAGCAGTTCTTC.